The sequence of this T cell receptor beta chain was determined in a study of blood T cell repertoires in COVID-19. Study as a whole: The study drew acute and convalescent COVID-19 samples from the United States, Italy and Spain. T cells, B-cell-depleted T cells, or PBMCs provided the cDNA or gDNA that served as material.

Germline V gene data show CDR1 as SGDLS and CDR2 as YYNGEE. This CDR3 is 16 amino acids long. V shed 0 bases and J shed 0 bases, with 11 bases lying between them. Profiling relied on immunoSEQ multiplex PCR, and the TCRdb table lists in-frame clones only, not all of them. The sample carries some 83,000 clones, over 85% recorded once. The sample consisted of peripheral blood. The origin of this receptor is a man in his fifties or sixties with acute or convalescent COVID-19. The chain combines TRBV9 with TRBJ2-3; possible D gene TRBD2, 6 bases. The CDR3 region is CASSVEGGESTDTQYF. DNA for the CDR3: TGTGCCAGCAGCGTAGAAGGCGGGGAGAGCACAGATACGCAGTATTTT.